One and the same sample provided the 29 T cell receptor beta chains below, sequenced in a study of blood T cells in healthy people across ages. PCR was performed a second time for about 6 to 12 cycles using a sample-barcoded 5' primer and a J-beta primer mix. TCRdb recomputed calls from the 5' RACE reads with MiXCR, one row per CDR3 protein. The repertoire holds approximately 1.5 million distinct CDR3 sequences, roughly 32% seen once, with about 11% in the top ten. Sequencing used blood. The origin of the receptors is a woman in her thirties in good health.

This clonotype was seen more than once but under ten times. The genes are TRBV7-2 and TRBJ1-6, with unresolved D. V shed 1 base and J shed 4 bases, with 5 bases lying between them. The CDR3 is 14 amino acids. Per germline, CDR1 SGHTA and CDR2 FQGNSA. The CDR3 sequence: CASSLDGYNSPLHF. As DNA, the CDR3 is TGTGCCAGCAGCTTAGACGGATATAATTCACCCCTCCACTTT. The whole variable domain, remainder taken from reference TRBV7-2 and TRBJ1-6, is GAGVSQSPSNKVTEKGKDVELRCDPISGHTALYWYRQSLGQGLEFLIYFQGNSAPDKSGLPSDRFSAERTGGSVSTLTIQRTQQEDSAVYLCASSLDGYNSPLHFGNGTRLTVT.

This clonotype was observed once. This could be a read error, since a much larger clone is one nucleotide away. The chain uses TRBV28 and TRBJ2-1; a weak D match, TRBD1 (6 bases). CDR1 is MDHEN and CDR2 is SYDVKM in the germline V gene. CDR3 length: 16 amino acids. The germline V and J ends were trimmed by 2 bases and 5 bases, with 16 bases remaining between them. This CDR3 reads CASSLRPTGYNNEQFF. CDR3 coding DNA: TGTGCCAGCAGTTTACGGCCCACAGGGTACAACAATGAGCAGTTCTTC.

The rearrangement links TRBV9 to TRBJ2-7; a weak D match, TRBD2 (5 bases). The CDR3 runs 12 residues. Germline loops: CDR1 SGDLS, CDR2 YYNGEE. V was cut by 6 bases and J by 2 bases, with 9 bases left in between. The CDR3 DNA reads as TGTGCCAGCAAAGAGGGCCCCTACGAGCAGTACTTC. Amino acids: CASKEGPYEQYF.

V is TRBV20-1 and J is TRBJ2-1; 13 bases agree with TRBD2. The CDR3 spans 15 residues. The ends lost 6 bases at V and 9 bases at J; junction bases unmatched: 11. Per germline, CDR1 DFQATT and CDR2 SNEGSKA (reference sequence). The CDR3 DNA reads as TGCAGTGCCCCATGGACTAGCGGGAGCTTCGGTGAGCAGTTCTTC. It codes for CSAPWTSGSFGEQFF.

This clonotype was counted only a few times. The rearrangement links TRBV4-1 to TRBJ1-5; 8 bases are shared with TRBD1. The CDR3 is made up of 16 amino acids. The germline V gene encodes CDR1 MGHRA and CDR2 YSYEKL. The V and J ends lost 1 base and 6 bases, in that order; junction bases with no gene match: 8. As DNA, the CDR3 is TGCGCCAGCAGCCAAGGTGACAGGGGCCCAGGTCAGCCCCAGCATTTT. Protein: CASSQGDRGPGQPQHF.

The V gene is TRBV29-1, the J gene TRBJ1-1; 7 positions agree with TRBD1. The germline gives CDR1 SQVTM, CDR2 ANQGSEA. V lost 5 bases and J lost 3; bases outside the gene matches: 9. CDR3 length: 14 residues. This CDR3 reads CSVQGQRMDTEAFF. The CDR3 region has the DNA TGCAGCGTTCAGGGACAGAGAATGGACACTGAAGCTTTCTTT.

The CDR3 sequence: CASSPQPLMAGGYNEQFF. DNA of the CDR3: TGTGCCAGCAGCCCACAACCTCTAATGGCGGGAGGATACAATGAGCAGTTCTTC. The chain employs TRBV7-8 and TRBJ2-1; 8 nucleotides agree with TRBD2. The CDR3 covers 18 residues. J was trimmed by 4 bases and V by 5 bases; bases with no gene match: 16. Germline values: CDR1 SGHVS, CDR2 FQNEAQ.

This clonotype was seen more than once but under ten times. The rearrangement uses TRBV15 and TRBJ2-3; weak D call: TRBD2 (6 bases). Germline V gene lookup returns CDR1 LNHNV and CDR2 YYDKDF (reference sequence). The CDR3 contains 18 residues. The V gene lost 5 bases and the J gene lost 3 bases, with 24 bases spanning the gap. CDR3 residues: CATSQIGAERRGTDTQYF. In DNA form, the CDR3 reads TGTGCCACCAGCCAGATTGGAGCGGAGAGACGGGGGACAGATACGCAGTATTTT.

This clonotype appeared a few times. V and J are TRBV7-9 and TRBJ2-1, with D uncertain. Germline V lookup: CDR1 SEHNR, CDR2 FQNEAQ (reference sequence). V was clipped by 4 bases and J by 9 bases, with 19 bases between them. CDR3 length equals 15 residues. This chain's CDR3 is CASSSYTGRIGEQFF. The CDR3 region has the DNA TGTGCCAGCAGCTCGTACACTGGCAGAATTGGTGAGCAGTTCTTC.

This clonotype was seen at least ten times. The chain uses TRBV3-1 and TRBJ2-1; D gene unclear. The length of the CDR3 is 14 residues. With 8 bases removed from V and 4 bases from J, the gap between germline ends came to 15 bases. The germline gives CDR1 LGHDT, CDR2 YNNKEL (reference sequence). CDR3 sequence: CASRASALYNEQFF. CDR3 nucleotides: TGTGCCAGCCGGGCCTCAGCTCTATACAATGAGCAGTTCTTC.

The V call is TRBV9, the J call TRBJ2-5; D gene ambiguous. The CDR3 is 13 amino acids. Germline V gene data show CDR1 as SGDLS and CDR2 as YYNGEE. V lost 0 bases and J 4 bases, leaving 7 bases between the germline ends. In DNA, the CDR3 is TGTGCCAGCAGCGTAGAGGGTGCAGAGACCCAGTACTTC. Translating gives CASSVEGAETQYF.

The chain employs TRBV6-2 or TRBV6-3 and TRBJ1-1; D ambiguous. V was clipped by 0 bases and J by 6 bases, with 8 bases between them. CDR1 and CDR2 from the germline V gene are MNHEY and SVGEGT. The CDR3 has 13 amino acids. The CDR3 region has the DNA TGTGCCAGCAGTTACTCGTTGTGGGCTGAAGCTTTCTTT. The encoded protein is CASSYSLWAEAFF.

The CDR3 loop is CASSWDRGEAFF. CDR3 bases: TGTGCCAGCAGCTGGGACAGGGGTGAAGCTTTCTTT. The chain is built from TRBV11-2 and TRBJ1-1; 10 bases align to TRBD1. This CDR3 is 12 amino acids long. J was trimmed by 7 bases and V by 4 bases; bases with no gene match: 0. The germline gives CDR1 SGHAT, CDR2 FQNNGV.

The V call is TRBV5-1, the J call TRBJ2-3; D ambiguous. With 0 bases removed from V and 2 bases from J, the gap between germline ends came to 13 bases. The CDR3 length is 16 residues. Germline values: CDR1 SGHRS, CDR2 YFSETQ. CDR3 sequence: CASSLAPGFATDTQYF. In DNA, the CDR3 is TGCGCCAGCAGCTTGGCCCCGGGCTTCGCCACAGATACGCAGTATTTT. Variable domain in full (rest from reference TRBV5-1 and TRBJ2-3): KAGVTQTPRYLIKTRGQQVTLSCSPISGHRSVSWYQQTPGQGLQFLFEYFSETQRNKGNFPGRFSGRQFSNSRSEMNVSTLELGDSALYLCASSLAPGFATDTQYFGPGTRLTVL.

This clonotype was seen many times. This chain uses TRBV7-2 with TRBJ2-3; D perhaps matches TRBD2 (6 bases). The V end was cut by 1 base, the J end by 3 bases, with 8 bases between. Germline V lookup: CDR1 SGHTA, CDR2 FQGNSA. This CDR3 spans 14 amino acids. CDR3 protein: CASSLEGRTDTQYF. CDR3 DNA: TGTGCCAGCAGCTTAGAGGGGAGGACAGATACGCAGTATTTT.

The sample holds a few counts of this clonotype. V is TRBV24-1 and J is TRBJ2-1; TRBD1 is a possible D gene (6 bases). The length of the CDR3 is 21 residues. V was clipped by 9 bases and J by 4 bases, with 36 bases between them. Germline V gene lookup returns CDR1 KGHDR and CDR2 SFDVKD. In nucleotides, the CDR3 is TGTGCCACCCCCCACAGGGTTGAAGTTAAATACCACCGTCCGAAATACAATGAGCAGTTCTTC. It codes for CATPHRVEVKYHRPKYNEQFF.

CDR3 DNA sequence: TGTGCCAGCAGTTTTCGGCAGGCTGGCAATCAGCCCCAGCATTTT. It yields the protein CASSFRQAGNQPQHF. The chain couples TRBV28 to TRBJ1-5; the D is unclear. V shed 3 bases and J shed 2 bases, with 11 bases lying between them. The length of the CDR3 is 15 residues. Per the germline V gene, CDR1 is MDHEN and CDR2 is SYDVKM.

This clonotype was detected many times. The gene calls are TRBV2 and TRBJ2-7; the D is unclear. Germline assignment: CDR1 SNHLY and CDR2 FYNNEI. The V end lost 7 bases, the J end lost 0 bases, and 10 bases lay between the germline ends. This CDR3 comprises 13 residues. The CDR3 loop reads CASNGVFSYEQYF. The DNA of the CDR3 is TGTGCCAGCAACGGTGTGTTCTCCTACGAGCAGTACTTC.

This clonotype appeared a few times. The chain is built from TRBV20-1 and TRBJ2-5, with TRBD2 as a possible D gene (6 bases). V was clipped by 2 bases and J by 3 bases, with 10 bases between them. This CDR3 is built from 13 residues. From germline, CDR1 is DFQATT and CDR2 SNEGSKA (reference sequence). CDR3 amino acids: CSARRDFEETQYF. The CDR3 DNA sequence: TGCAGTGCTAGAAGGGACTTCGAAGAGACCCAGTACTTC.

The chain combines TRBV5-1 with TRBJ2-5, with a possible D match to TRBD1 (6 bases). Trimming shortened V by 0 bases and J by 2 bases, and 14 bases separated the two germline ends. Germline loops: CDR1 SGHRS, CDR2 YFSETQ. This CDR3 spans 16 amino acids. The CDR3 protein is CASSLARTVSQETQYF. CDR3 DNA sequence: TGCGCCAGCAGCTTGGCGAGGACAGTATCACAAGAGACCCAGTACTTC.

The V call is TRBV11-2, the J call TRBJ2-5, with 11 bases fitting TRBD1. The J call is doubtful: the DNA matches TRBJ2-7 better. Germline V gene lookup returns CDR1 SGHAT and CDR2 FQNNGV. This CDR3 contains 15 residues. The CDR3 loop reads CASSLVGTGGLEQYF. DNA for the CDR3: TGTGCCAGCAGCTTAGTTGGGACAGGGGGTCTCGAGCAGTACTTC.

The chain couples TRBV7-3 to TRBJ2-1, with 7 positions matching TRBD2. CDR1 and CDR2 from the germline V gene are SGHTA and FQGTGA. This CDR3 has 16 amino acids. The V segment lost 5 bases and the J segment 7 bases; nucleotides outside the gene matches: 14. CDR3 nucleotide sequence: TGTGCCAGCAGCCCCCAAGCGGGGTACACAAGGAATGAGCAGTTCTTC. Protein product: CASSPQAGYTRNEQFF.

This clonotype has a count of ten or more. The CDR3 reads CASSPGQGPNTEAFF. The CDR3 DNA is TGTGCCAGCAGCCCGGGACAGGGGCCGAACACTGAAGCTTTCTTT. The chain couples TRBV7-9 to TRBJ1-1, with 10 bases identical to TRBD1. J lost 1 base, V lost 5 bases, and 4 bases had no gene match. CDR3 length equals 15 residues. CDR1 and CDR2 (germline): SEHNR, FQNEAQ (reference sequence). Looking up the rest from reference TRBV7-9 and TRBJ1-1 gives the full variable domain: DTGVSQNPRHKITKRGQNVTFRCDPISEHNRLYWYRQTLGQGPEFLTYFQNEAQLEKSRLLSDRFSAERPKGSFSTLEIQRTEQGDSAMYLCASSPGQGPNTEAFFGQGTRLTVV.

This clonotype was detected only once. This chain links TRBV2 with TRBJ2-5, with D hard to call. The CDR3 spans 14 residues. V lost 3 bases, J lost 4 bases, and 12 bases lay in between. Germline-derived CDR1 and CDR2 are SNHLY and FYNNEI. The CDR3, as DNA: TGTGCCAGCAGTGATGGGGTGTCGGGAGAGACCCAGTACTTC. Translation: CASSDGVSGETQYF.

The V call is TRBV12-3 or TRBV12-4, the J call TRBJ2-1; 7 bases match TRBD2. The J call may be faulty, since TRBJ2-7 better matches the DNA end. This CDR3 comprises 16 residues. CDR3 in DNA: TGTGCCAGCAGTAGAGGGATAGGACTAGACTCCTACGAGCAGTACTTC. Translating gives CASSRGIGLDSYEQYF.

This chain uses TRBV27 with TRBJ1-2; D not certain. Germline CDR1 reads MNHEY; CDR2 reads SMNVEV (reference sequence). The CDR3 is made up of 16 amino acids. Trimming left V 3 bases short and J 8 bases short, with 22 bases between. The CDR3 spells CASSFSRKVDDRGYTF. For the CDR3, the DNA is TGTGCCAGCAGTTTCAGTCGCAAGGTGGACGACCGGGGCTACACCTTC.

The CDR3 coding sequence is TGTGCCAGCAGCTTAGACTTTACCACAGATACGCAGTATTTT. Translation: CASSLDFTTDTQYF. J is TRBJ2-3 and V is TRBV11-1; no definite D call. CDR1 SGHAT and CDR2 FQDESV come from the germline V gene (reference sequence). The CDR3 spans 14 residues. The germline V and J ends were trimmed by 1 base and 2 bases, with 7 bases remaining between them.

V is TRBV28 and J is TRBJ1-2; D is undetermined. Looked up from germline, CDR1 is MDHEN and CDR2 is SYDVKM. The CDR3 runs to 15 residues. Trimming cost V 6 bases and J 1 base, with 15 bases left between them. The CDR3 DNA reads TGTGCCAGCAGCCCTTGGACGGATCTTAACTATGGCTACACCTTC. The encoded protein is CASSPWTDLNYGYTF.

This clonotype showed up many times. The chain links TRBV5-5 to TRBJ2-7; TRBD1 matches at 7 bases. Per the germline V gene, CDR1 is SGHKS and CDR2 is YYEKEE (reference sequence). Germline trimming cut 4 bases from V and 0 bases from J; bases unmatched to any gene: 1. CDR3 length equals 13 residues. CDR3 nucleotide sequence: TGTGCCAGCAGCGACAGGGACTCCTACGAGCAGTACTTC. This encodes CASSDRDSYEQYF. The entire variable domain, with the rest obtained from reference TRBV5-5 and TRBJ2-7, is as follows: DAGVTQSPTHLIKTRGQQVTLRCSPISGHKSVSWYQQVLGQGPQFIFQYYEKEERGRGNFPDRFSARQFPNYSSELNVNALLLGDSALYLCASSDRDSYEQYFGPGTRLTVT.